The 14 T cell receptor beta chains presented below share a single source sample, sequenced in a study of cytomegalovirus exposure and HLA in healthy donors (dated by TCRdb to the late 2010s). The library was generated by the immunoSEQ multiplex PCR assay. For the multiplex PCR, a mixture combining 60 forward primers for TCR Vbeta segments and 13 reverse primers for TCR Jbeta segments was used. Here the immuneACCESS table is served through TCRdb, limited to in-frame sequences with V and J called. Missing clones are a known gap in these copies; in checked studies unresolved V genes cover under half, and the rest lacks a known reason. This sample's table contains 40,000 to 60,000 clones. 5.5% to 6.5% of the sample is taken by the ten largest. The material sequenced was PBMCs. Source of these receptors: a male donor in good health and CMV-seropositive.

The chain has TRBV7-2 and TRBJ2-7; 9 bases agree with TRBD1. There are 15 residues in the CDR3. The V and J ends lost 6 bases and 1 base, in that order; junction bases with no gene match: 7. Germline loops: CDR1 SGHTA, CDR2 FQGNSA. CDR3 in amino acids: CASRMTGGISYEQYF. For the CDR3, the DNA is TGTGCCAGCAGGATGACAGGGGGGATTTCCTACGAGCAGTACTTC.

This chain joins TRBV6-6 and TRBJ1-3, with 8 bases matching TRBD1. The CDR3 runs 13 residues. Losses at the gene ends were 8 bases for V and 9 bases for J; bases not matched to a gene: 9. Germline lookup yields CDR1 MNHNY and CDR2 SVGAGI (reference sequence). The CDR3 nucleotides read TGTGCCAGCCGGGACGGACAGGGTGGCACCATATATTTT. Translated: CASRDGQGGTIYF.

The CDR3, as DNA: TGTGCCAGCAGTGAAGGGACAGCAAAATTCTACACCTTC. It translates to CASSEGTAKFYTF. This chain links TRBV6-1 with TRBJ1-2; the D gene is possibly TRBD1 (6 bases). The length of the CDR3 is 13 residues. Deletions cut 1 base from V and 10 bases from J, with 13 bases between. Germline V CDR1 and CDR2: MNHNS, SASEGT.

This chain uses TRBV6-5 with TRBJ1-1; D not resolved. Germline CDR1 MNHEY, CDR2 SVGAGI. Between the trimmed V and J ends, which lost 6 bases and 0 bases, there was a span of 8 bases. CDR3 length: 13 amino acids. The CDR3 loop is CASSESMNTEAFF. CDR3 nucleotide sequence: TGTGCCAGCAGCGAAAGCATGAACACTGAAGCTTTCTTT.

The CDR3 DNA is TGTGCCAGCGGCGCTAGCGGGACCACAGATACGCAGTATTTT. Amino acids: CASGASGTTDTQYF. The chain couples TRBV27 to TRBJ2-3; 9 bases align to TRBD2. After removal of 8 bases from V and 2 bases from J, the junction contained 5 bases not matched to a gene. The CDR3 sequence is 14 residues long. Germline V gene sequence: CDR1 MNHEY, CDR2 SMNVEV (reference sequence).

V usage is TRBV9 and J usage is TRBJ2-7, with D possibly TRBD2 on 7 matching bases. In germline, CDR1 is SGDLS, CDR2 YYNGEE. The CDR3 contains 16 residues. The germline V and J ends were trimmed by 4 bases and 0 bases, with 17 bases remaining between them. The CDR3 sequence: CASSPSGAQGSYEQYF. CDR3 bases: TGTGCCAGCAGCCCGAGCGGGGCACAGGGCTCCTACGAGCAGTACTTC.

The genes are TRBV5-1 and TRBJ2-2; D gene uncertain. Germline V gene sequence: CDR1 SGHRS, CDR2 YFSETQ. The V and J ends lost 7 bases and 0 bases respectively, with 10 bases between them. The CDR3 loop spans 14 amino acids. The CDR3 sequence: CASEEIANTGELFF. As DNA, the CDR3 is TGCGCCAGCGAGGAGATTGCGAACACCGGGGAGCTGTTTTTT.

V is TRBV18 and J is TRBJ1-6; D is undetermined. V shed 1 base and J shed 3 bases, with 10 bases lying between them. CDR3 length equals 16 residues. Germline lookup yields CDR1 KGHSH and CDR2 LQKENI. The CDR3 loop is CASSPQATIYNSPLHF. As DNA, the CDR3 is TGTGCCAGCTCACCACAGGCTACTATCTATAATTCACCCCTCCACTTT.

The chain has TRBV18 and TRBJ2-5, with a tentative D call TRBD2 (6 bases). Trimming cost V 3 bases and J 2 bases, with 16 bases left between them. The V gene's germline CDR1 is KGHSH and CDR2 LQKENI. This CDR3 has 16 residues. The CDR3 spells CASSPVILAEQETQYF. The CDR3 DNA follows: TGTGCCAGCTCACCGGTCATACTAGCCGAGCAAGAGACCCAGTACTTC.

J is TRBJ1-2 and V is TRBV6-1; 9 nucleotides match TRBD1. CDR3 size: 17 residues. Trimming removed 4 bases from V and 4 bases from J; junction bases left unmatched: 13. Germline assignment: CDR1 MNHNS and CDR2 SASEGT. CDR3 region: CASSARPGQGGTYGYTF. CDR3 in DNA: TGTGCCAGCAGTGCCAGACCGGGACAGGGAGGCACCTATGGCTACACCTTC.

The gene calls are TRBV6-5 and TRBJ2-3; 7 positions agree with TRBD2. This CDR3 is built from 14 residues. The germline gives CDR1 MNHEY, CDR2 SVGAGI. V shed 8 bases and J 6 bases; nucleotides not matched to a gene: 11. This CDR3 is CASSRGTGGDTQYF. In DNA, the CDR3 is TGTGCCAGCTCGCGGGGGACCGGTGGGGATACGCAGTATTTT.

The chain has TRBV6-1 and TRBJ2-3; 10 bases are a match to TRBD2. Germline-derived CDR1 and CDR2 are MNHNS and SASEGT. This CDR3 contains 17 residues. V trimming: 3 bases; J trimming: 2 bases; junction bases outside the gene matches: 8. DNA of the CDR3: TGTGCCAGCAGTGATGAGCGGGGGGGCGGGGTCACAGATACGCAGTATTTT. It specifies CASSDERGGGVTDTQYF.

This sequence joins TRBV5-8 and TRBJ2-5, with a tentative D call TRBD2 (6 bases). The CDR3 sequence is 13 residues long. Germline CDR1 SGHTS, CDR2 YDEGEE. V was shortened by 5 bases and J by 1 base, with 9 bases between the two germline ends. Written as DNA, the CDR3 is TGTGCCAGCAGTCGCGGGGCCCAAGAGACCCAGTACTTC. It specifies CASSRGAQETQYF. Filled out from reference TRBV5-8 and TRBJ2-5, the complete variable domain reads EAGVTQSPTHLIKTRGQQATLRCSPISGHTSVYWYQQALGLGLQFLLWYDEGEERNRGNFPPRFSGRQFPNYSSELNVNALELEDSALYLCASSRGAQETQYFGPGTRLLVL.

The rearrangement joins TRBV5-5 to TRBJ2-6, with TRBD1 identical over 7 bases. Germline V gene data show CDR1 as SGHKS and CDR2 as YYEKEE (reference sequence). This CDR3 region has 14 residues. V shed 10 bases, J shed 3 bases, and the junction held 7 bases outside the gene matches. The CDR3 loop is CASKTGVGANVLTF. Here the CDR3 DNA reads TGTGCCTCTAAAACAGGGGTTGGGGCCAACGTCCTGACTTTC.